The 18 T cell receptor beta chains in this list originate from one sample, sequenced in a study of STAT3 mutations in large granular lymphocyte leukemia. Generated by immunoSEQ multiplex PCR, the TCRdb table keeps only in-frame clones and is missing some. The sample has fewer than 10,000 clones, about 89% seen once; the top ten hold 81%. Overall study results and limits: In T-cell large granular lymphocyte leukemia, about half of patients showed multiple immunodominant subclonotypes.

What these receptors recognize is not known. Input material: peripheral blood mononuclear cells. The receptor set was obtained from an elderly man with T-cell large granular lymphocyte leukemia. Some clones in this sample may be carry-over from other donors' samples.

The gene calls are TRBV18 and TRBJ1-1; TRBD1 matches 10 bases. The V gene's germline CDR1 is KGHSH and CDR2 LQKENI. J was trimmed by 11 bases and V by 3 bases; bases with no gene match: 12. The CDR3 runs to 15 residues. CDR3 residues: CASSPPGQGILEAFF. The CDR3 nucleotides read TGTGCCAGCTCACCTCCGGGACAGGGGATTCTAGAGGCTTTCTTT.

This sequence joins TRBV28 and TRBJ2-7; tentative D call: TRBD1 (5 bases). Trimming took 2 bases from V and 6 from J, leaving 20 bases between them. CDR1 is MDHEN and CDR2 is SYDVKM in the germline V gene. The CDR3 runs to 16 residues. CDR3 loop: CASSLPVGGALREQYF. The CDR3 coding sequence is TGTGCCAGCAGTTTACCCGTAGGTGGGGCCCTTCGCGAGCAGTACTTC.

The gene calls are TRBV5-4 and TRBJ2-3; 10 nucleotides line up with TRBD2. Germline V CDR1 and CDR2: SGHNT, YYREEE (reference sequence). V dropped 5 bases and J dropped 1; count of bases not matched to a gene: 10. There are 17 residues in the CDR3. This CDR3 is CASSEDSGGAGTDTQYF. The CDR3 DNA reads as TGTGCCAGCAGTGAGGACAGCGGGGGGGCTGGCACAGATACGCAGTATTTT.

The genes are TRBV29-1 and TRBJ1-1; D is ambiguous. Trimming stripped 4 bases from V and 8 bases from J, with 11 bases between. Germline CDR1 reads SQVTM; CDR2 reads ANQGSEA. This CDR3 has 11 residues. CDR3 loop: CSVVEGREAFF. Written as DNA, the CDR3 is TGCAGCGTTGTTGAAGGAAGGGAAGCTTTCTTT.

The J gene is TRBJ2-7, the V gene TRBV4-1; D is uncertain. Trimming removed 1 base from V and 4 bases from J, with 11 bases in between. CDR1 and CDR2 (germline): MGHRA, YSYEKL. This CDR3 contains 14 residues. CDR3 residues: CASSQAEKSYEQYF. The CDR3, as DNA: TGCGCCAGCAGCCAAGCGGAGAAATCGTACGAGCAGTACTTC.

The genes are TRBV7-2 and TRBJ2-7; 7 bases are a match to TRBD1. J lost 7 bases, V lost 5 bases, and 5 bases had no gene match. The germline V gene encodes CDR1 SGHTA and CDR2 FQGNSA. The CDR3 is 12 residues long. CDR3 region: CASSLRQGEQYF. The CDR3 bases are TGTGCCAGCAGCCTCAGACAGGGAGAGCAGTACTTC.

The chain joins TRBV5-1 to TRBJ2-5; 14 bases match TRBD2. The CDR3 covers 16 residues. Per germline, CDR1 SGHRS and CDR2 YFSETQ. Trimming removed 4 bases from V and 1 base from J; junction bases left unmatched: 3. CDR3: CASSTGLAGGQETQYF. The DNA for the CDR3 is TGCGCCAGCAGCACCGGACTAGCGGGGGGCCAAGAGACCCAGTACTTC.

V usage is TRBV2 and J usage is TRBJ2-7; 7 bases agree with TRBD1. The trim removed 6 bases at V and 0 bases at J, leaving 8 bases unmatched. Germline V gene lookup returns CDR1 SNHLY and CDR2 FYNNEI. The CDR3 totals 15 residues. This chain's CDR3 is CASRIGTANSYEQYF. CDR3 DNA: TGTGCCAGCAGGATTGGGACAGCTAACTCCTACGAGCAGTACTTC.

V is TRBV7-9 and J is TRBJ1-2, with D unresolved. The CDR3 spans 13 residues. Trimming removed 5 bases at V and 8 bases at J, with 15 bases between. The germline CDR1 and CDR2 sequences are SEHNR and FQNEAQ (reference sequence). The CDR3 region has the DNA TGTGCCAGCAGCCAAGGGTATGGTGGGGGCTACACCTTC. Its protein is CASSQGYGGGYTF.

Here the CDR3 reads CAISDVREETQYF. CDR3 sequence (DNA): TGTGCCATCAGTGATGTCAGGGAAGAGACCCAGTACTTC. This chain connects TRBV10-3 to TRBJ2-5, with D possibly TRBD1 on 5 matching bases. V dropped 3 bases and J dropped 3 bases, with 8 bases sitting between them. Germline V CDR1 and CDR2: ENHRY, SYGVKD. The CDR3 runs 13 residues.

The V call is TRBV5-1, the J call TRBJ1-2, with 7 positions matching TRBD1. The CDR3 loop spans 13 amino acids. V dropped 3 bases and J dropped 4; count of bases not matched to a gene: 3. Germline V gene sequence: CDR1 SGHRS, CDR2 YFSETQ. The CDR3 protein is CASSSGQPYGYTF. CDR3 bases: TGCGCCAGCAGCTCGGGACAGCCCTATGGCTACACCTTC.

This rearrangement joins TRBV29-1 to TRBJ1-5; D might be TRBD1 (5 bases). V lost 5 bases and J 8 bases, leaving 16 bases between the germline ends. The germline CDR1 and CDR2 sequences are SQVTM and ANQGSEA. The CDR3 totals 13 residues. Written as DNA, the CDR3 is TGCAGCGTTCCAGGGTTCCCCGGAGAGCCCCAGCATTTT. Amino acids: CSVPGFPGEPQHF.

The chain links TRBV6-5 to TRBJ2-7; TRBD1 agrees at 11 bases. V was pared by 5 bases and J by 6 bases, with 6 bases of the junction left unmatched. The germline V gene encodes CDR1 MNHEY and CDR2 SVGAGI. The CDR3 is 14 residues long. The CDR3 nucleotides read TGTGCCAGCAGTGACGGGACAGGGGGGATCGAGCAGTACTTC. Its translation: CASSDGTGGIEQYF.

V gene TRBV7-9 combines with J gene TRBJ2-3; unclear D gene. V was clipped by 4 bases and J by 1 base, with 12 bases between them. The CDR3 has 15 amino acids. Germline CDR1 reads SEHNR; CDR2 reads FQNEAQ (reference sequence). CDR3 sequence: CASSSPSGRTDTQYF. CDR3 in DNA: TGTGCCAGCAGCTCCCCATCGGGCCGCACAGATACGCAGTATTTT. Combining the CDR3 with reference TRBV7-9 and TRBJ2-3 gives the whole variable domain DTGVSQNPRHKITKRGQNVTFRCDPISEHNRLYWYRQTLGQGPEFLTYFQNEAQLEKSRLLSDRFSAERPKGSFSTLEIQRTEQGDSAMYLCASSSPSGRTDTQYFGPGTRLTVL.

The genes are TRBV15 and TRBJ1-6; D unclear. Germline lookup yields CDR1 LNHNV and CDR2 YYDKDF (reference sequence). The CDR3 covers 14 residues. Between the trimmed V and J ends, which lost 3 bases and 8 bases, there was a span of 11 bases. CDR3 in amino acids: CATSRDGPDSPLHF. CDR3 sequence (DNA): TGTGCCACCAGCAGGGACGGTCCAGATTCACCCCTCCACTTT.

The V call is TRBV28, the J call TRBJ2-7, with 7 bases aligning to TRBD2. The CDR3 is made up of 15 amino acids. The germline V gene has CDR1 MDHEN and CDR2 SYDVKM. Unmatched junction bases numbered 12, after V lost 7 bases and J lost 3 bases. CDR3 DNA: TGTGCCAGCACCATGGATAAGCGGGGAAACTACGAGCAGTACTTC. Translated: CASTMDKRGNYEQYF.

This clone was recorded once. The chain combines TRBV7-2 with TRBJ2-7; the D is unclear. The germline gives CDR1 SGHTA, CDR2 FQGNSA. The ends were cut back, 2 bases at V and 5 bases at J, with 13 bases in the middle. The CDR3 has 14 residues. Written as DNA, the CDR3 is TGTGCCAGCAGCTTAAGGAGTTGGGGAAACGAGCAGTACTTC. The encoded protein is CASSLRSWGNEQYF.

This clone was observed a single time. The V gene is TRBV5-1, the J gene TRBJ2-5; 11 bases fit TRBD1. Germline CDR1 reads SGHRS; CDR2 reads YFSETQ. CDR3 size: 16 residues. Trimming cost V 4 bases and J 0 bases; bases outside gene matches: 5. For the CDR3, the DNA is TGCGCCAGCAGCCCGGGGACAGGGGGGTACCAAGAGACCCAGTACTTC. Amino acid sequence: CASSPGTGGYQETQYF. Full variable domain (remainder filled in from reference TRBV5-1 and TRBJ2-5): KAGVTQTPRYLIKTRGQQVTLSCSPISGHRSVSWYQQTPGQGLQFLFEYFSETQRNKGNFPGRFSGRQFSNSRSEMNVSTLELGDSALYLCASSPGTGGYQETQYFGPGTRLLVL.